The source of this TCR beta chain is a study of T cells after yellow fever vaccination. Germline CDR1 reads MDHEN; CDR2 reads SYDVKM. Trimming took 4 bases from V and 6 from J; bases not matched to a gene: 15. CDR3 size: 17 residues. TCRdb re-analysed the 5' RACE reads in MiXCR, keeping a single row per CDR3 protein. In the table there are roughly 250,000 distinct CDR3 sequences, over 10% of which are singletons. General study points: The secondary T-cell response peaked on day 5, not day 15, but was weaker.

Note on this clonotype: The antigen remains unidentified.

The sample was CD4+ T cells sorted from PBMCs, taken 45 days after the yellow fever booster vaccination. The rearrangement joins TRBV28 to TRBJ2-7, with 10 positions matching TRBD1. This TCR was sampled from a man aged 25-45 years who received the YFV17D yellow fever vaccine. The DNA of the CDR3 is TGTGCCAGCAGTTATCCTCCCGGGACAGGGGCCCTACGCGAGCAGTACTTC. It specifies CASSYPPGTGALREQYF.